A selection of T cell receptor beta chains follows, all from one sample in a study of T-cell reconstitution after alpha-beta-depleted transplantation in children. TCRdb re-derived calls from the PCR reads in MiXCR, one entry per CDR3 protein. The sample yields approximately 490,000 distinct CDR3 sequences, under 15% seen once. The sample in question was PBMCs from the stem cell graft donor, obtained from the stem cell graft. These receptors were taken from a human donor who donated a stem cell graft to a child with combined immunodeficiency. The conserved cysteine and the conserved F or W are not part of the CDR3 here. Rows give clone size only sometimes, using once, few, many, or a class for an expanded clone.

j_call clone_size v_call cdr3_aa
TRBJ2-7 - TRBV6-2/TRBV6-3 ASSNRGGTYEQY
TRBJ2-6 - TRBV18 ASSPRGDGANVLT
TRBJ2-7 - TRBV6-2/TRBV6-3 ASSYIGFYEQY
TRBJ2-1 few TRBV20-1 SARSRSGGIVEQF
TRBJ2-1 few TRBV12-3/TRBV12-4 ASSFFLRGGSYNEQF
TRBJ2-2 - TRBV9 ASSVGGARAGELF
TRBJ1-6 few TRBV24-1 ATHSGQRNSPLH
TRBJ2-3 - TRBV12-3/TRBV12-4 ASSLQPITDTQY
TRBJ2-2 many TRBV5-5 ASSFRGGGDTGELF
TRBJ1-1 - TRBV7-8 ASSFWAGGRNTEAF